Following are 21 T cell receptor beta chains from one sample sequenced in a study of identical twins. TCRdb used MiXCR to reprocess the 5' RACE reads, holding one entry per CDR3 protein. Here the sample spans under 900,000 distinct CDR3 sequences, around a sixth being singletons. These same data were also listed under a study on T cells expressing NK-cell markers.

The sample consisted of PBMCs. All receptors derive from a woman younger than 35 in good health.

This clonotype was seen ten or more times. In DNA form, the CDR3 reads TGTGCCAGCAGTTTAGGTCAATACTATGGCTACACCTTC. Encoded protein: CASSLGQYYGYTF. This chain connects TRBV12-3 or TRBV12-4 to TRBJ1-2; D unclear. CDR3 length: 13 residues. The germline V and J ends were trimmed by 1 base and 3 bases, with 6 bases remaining between them.

The chain employs TRBV20-1 and TRBJ2-7; TRBD1 agrees at 8 bases. CDR3 length: 15 residues. The V and J ends lost 4 bases and 4 bases, in that order; junction bases with no gene match: 12. Germline V gives CDR1 DFQATT, CDR2 SNEGSKA (reference sequence). CDR3 in amino acids: CSANPPQGARYEQYF. For the CDR3, the DNA is TGCAGTGCTAACCCCCCGCAGGGGGCGAGGTACGAGCAGTACTTC.

This clonotype appeared a few times. This chain joins TRBV6-5 and TRBJ1-1, with 7 bases lining up with TRBD1. Per the germline V gene, CDR1 is MNHEY and CDR2 is SVGAGI. Losses at the gene ends were 0 bases for V and 5 bases for J; bases not matched to a gene: 12. The CDR3 is made up of 17 amino acids. The CDR3 loop is CASSYSFKGRGRTEAFF. The CDR3 bases are TGTGCCAGCAGTTACTCGTTCAAGGGGAGGGGGCGGACTGAAGCTTTCTTT.

This chain uses TRBV5-1 with TRBJ2-7, with a weak D call TRBD2 (6 bases). This CDR3 spans 14 amino acids. The V end lost 2 bases, the J end lost 5 bases, and 14 bases lay between the germline ends. CDR1 is SGHRS and CDR2 is YFSETQ in the germline V gene. CDR3 nucleotides: TGCGCCAGCAGCTTCCCTGGACTAATGAACGAGCAGTACTTC. It specifies CASSFPGLMNEQYF.

This sequence joins TRBV3-1 and TRBJ2-2, with D hard to call. This CDR3 has 14 amino acids. V lost 2 bases, J lost 4 bases, and 8 bases lay in between. Germline lookup yields CDR1 LGHDT and CDR2 YNNKEL (reference sequence). The CDR3 region is CASSQRTRTGELFF. The DNA of the CDR3 is TGTGCCAGCAGCCAAAGGACCCGCACCGGGGAGCTGTTTTTT.

This clonotype was seen ten or more times. The chain has TRBV7-2 and TRBJ2-3; a possible D gene is TRBD2 (7 bases). The CDR3 is 14 amino acids. In germline, CDR1 is SGHTA, CDR2 FQGNSA. With 6 bases removed from V and 4 bases from J, the gap between germline ends came to 14 bases. For the CDR3, the DNA is TGTGCCAGCAGGGGAGGGGGAAGCGCAGATACGCAGTATTTT. Amino acid sequence: CASRGGGSADTQYF.

This clonotype was counted a few times. The chain is built from TRBV27 and TRBJ2-3; 9 nucleotides match TRBD2. V shed 5 bases, J shed 0 bases, and the junction held 12 bases outside the gene matches. The CDR3 length is 18 residues. Looked up from germline, CDR1 is MNHEY and CDR2 is SMNVEV (reference sequence). The CDR3 nucleotides read TGTGCCAGCAGTCCCCATGGCGGGGGGGATTCTAGCACAGATACGCAGTATTTT. It yields the protein CASSPHGGGDSSTDTQYF.

The J gene is TRBJ1-1, the V gene TRBV20-1; D may be TRBD1 (6 bases). The CDR3 has 14 residues. The germline V gene encodes CDR1 DFQATT and CDR2 SNEGSKA (reference sequence). V was cut by 0 bases and J by 5 bases, with 13 bases left in between. CDR3 loop: CSAREISTGTEAFF. The CDR3 DNA reads TGCAGTGCTAGAGAAATTTCGACAGGTACTGAAGCTTTCTTT.

This clonotype was seen a handful of times. The J gene is TRBJ2-1, the V gene TRBV9; 8 bases are shared with TRBD2. The ends lost 0 bases at V and 6 bases at J; junction bases unmatched: 2. The CDR3 is made up of 14 amino acids. Germline loops: CDR1 SGDLS, CDR2 YYNGEE. CDR3 in amino acids: CASSVGGRPNEQFF. The CDR3 DNA reads as TGTGCCAGCAGCGTAGGCGGGAGGCCCAATGAGCAGTTCTTC.

The rearrangement links TRBV5-1 to TRBJ2-1; possibly TRBD1 for D (5 bases). The CDR3 spans 15 residues. Trimming removed 0 bases from V and 7 bases from J, with 14 bases in between. Germline lookup yields CDR1 SGHRS and CDR2 YFSETQ. CDR3 sequence (DNA): TGCGCCAGCAGCTTGGGGGGCGCCAGTATAAATGAGCAGTTCTTC. This translates into CASSLGGASINEQFF.

This clonotype was seen only a few times. The gene calls are TRBV29-1 and TRBJ2-5, with 8 nucleotides matching TRBD2. CDR3 length equals 13 residues. CDR1 SQVTM and CDR2 ANQGSEA come from the germline V gene. V dropped 6 bases and J dropped 2; count of bases not matched to a gene: 5. The CDR3 coding sequence is TGCAGCGTAGCGGGAGTTCGGCAAGAGACCCAGTACTTC. Translation gives CSVAGVRQETQYF.

This clonotype was seen only once. The V gene is TRBV20-1, the J gene TRBJ1-4; no firm D call. CDR3 length: 10 residues. Trimming shortened V by 3 bases and J by 7 bases, and 3 bases separated the two germline ends. The germline gives CDR1 DFQATT, CDR2 SNEGSKA (reference sequence). CDR3 loop: CSASAEKLFF. The CDR3 nucleotides are TGCAGTGCTAGTGCTGAAAAACTGTTTTTT.

Ten or more counts support this clonotype. The rearrangement links TRBV24-1 to TRBJ2-1; 12 positions match TRBD2. The germline V gene encodes CDR1 KGHDR and CDR2 SFDVKD. With 4 bases clipped from V and 4 bases from J, the junction kept 4 bases outside the gene matches. This CDR3 contains 16 residues. For the CDR3, the DNA is TGTGCCACCAGTGACCCTACTAGCGGGGGGTACAATGAGCAGTTCTTC. Protein sequence: CATSDPTSGGYNEQFF.

The chain links TRBV6-1 to TRBJ2-3, with 8 nucleotides matching TRBD1. The CDR3 contains 16 residues. After removal of 3 bases from V and 5 bases from J, the junction contained 10 bases not matched to a gene. Germline values: CDR1 MNHNS, CDR2 SASEGT. The CDR3 nucleotides read TGTGCCAGCAGTGACCCACCGGACAGGGTGAGAGATACGCAGTATTTT. It yields the protein CASSDPPDRVRDTQYF.

This clonotype was found a few times. The chain links TRBV12-3 or TRBV12-4 to TRBJ2-7; the match to TRBD2 covers 8 bases. The CDR3 loop spans 17 amino acids. Trimming took 6 bases from V and 3 from J; bases not matched to a gene: 16. The CDR3 spells CASRSGSGTSGIYEQYF. The DNA of the CDR3 is TGTGCCAGCAGATCAGGGTCCGGAACTAGCGGCATCTACGAGCAGTACTTC.

This clonotype was found a few times. V gene TRBV4-2 combines with J gene TRBJ2-6; 7 positions match TRBD1. The junction had 10 bases not matched to a gene; V was cut back by 8 bases and J by 0 bases. The CDR3 runs 17 residues. The germline V gene encodes CDR1 LGHNA and CDR2 YNFKEQ. CDR3 bases: TGTGCCAGCCAAACACTGGGACAGATCTCTGGGGCCAACGTCCTGACTTTC. As protein: CASQTLGQISGANVLTF.

The sample holds a few counts of this clonotype. This chain uses TRBV7-2 with TRBJ2-3, with TRBD2 identical over 11 bases. Germline CDR1 SGHTA, CDR2 FQGNSA. The trim removed 7 bases at V and 2 bases at J, leaving 5 bases unmatched. This CDR3 contains 15 residues. In DNA form, the CDR3 reads TGTGCCAGCAACCTAGCGGGAGGAACCACAGATACGCAGTATTTT. Translating gives CASNLAGGTTDTQYF.

This clonotype has just a few counts. One end of the junction fails to match germline, which may point to a read error. The CDR3 sequence: CASSYNTYTQYF. CDR3 nucleotides: TGTGCCAGCAGCTACAACACATATACGCAGTATTTT. The chain couples TRBV7-2 to TRBJ2-3; D uncertain. Germline V gene data show CDR1 as SGHTA and CDR2 as FQGNSA. This CDR3 spans 12 amino acids.

This clonotype was seen a single time. CDR3: CSAQGGGGRDKDYGYTF. The DNA of the CDR3 is TGCAGTGCCCAAGGCGGGGGAGGACGGGATAAGGACTATGGCTACACCTTC. The chain combines TRBV20-1 with TRBJ1-2; TRBD1 is a possible D gene (5 bases). Between the trimmed V and J ends, which lost 6 bases and 3 bases, there was a span of 26 bases. The CDR3 spans 17 residues. The V gene's germline CDR1 is DFQATT and CDR2 SNEGSKA (reference sequence).

This clonotype has only a few counts. The rearrangement joins TRBV20-1 to TRBJ2-3, with TRBD2 as a possible D gene (5 bases). The CDR3 totals 11 residues. V lost 5 bases and J lost 11, with 14 bases in between. Germline V CDR1 and CDR2: DFQATT, SNEGSKA (reference sequence). CDR3 amino acids: CSAARPGGQYF. The CDR3, as DNA: TGCAGTGCTGCTCGTCCTGGAGGGCAGTATTTT.

As DNA, the CDR3 is TGCAGTGCGAGGGACAGGGGGCTCTTGGGGGAGCAGTTCTTC. It codes for CSARDRGLLGEQFF. The chain employs TRBV20-1 and TRBJ2-1, with 12 bases lining up with TRBD1. Germline loops: CDR1 DFQATT, CDR2 SNEGSKA (reference sequence). J lost 10 bases, V lost 6 bases, and 10 bases had no gene match. There are 14 residues in the CDR3.